One sample yielded the 28 T cell receptor beta chains listed below, sequenced in a study of beta chain features in type 1 diabetes (dated by TCRdb to 2016 to 2018). The library came from the immunoSEQ multiplex PCR assay. The entire isolated RNA was reverse transcribed using the High Capacity cDNA Reverse Transcription Kit, and thus expressed TCRB transcripts were sequenced. TCRdb obtained this table from immuneACCESS and retained in-frame rearrangements with V and J assigned. These tables miss some clones; where compared with another copy, unresolved V genes account for less than half of the shortfall, and the remainder is unexplained. This sample lists more than 150,000 clones; over 7.5% were detected once. The ten largest clonotypes hold 2.3% of the sample. Source material: central memory CD4+ T cells from blood. All receptors come from a woman aged 18-29 years in good health.

The CDR3: CASSQPLGGGRPEETQYF. The CDR3 nucleotides read TGCGCCAGCAGTCAACCCCTCGGGGGAGGGAGGCCTGAAGAGACCCAGTACTTC. The rearrangement links TRBV23-1 to TRBJ2-5, with TRBD2 identical over 7 bases. TRBV23-1 carries the ORF label, with uncertain function. V was pared by 2 bases and J by 3 bases, with 15 bases of the junction left unmatched. The length of the CDR3 is 18 residues.

This clone has at least ten counts. The V gene is TRBV7-9, the J gene TRBJ2-1; D is unresolved. V was clipped by 0 bases and J by 8 bases, with 11 bases between them. The CDR3 totals 14 residues. Looked up from germline, CDR1 is SEHNR and CDR2 is FQNEAQ (reference sequence). The CDR3 DNA follows: TGTGCCAGCAGCTTAGCCCCGAGGCAGTATGAGCAGTTCTTC. It specifies CASSLAPRQYEQFF.

In its sample, this clone was seen a few times. The V and J genes are TRBV19 and TRBJ2-4; D might be TRBD2 (5 bases). V was cut by 3 bases and J by 6 bases, with 12 bases left in between. CDR1 and CDR2 from the germline V gene are LNHDA and SQIVND (reference sequence). The CDR3 has 14 amino acids. Written as DNA, the CDR3 is TGTGCCAGTAGTATTTCAGCCCGGGGAAACATTCAGTACTTC. It is translated as CASSISARGNIQYF.

This clone was picked up many times. V is TRBV2 and J is TRBJ1-5; D uncertain. The CDR3 runs 14 residues. Germline values: CDR1 SNHLY, CDR2 FYNNEI. Trimming removed 4 bases from V and 7 bases from J, with 14 bases in between. CDR3 amino acids: CASSGDVAGQPQHF. CDR3 DNA sequence: TGTGCCAGCAGTGGAGACGTGGCGGGACAGCCCCAGCATTTT. The whole variable domain, remainder taken from reference TRBV2 and TRBJ1-5, is EPEVTQTPSHQVTQMGQEVILRCVPISNHLYFYWYRQILGQKVEFLVSFYNNEISEKSEIFDDQFSVERPDGSNFTLKIRSTKLEDSAMYFCASSGDVAGQPQHFGDGTRLSIL.

This clone was observed a handful of times. The chain combines TRBV2 with TRBJ1-6, with 9 bases fitting TRBD1. Trimming took 0 bases from V and 7 from J; bases not matched to a gene: 10. Looked up from germline, CDR1 is SNHLY and CDR2 is FYNNEI. The CDR3 runs to 18 residues. The CDR3: CASSEAMPGQGFNSPLHF. In DNA form, the CDR3 reads TGTGCCAGCAGTGAAGCGATGCCGGGACAGGGTTTCAATTCACCCCTCCACTTT.

This clone was detected only a few times. The chain joins TRBV6-6 to TRBJ2-1; 12 bases are a match to TRBD2. The V gene's germline CDR1 is MNHNY and CDR2 SVGAGI (reference sequence). The CDR3 loop spans 15 amino acids. V trimming: 10 bases; J trimming: 6 bases; junction bases outside the gene matches: 10. The DNA for the CDR3 is TGTGCCATCAGGTCTAGCGGGAGGGCCCGCAATGAGCAGTTCTTC. As protein: CAIRSSGRARNEQFF.

This clone was counted a few times. Here the CDR3 reads CASSILTNTEAFF. In DNA form, the CDR3 reads TGTGCCAGCAGCATTCTGACAAACACTGAAGCTTTCTTT. The chain employs TRBV7-9 and TRBJ1-1; D call uncertain. CDR3 length equals 13 residues. V gave up 5 bases and J gave up 2 bases, with 9 bases separating them. Germline values: CDR1 SEHNR, CDR2 FQNEAQ (reference sequence).

The chain uses TRBV20-1 and TRBJ2-7, with a tentative D call TRBD1 (6 bases). V dropped 6 bases and J dropped 5 bases, with 11 bases sitting between them. The germline gives CDR1 DFQATT, CDR2 SNEGSKA (reference sequence). The CDR3 has 11 amino acids. CDR3: CSAVQGNEQYF. The CDR3 DNA sequence: TGCAGTGCAGTACAGGGAAACGAGCAGTACTTC.

The CDR3 DNA reads as TGTGCCAGCAGCTTAGGATTCGGAGCCCTCGGGACCCAGTACTTC. Encoded protein: CASSLGFGALGTQYF. The chain carries TRBV7-6 and TRBJ2-5; D is uncertain. CDR1 is SGHVS, CDR2 FNYEAQ, per germline. V was trimmed by 1 base and J by 7 bases, leaving 16 bases between them. The CDR3 has 15 amino acids.

This chain joins TRBV5-1 and TRBJ2-3; 7 bases align to TRBD1. CDR3 length: 14 residues. Germline assignment: CDR1 SGHRS and CDR2 YFSETQ. Germline trimming cut 4 bases from V and 2 bases from J; bases unmatched to any gene: 4. CDR3: CASSTGTATDTQYF. The DNA of the CDR3 is TGCGCCAGCAGCACTGGGACAGCCACAGATACGCAGTATTTT.

This clone turned up a few times. The V call is TRBV30, the J call TRBJ2-1; 9 nucleotides agree with TRBD2. Germline V CDR1 and CDR2: GTSNPN, SVGIG (reference sequence). The ends lost 7 bases at V and 0 bases at J; junction bases unmatched: 13. The CDR3 has 17 residues. CDR3 sequence: CASNSGGKLSSYNEQFF. For the CDR3, the DNA is TGTGCCTCTAATAGCGGGGGAAAGTTAAGCTCCTACAATGAGCAGTTCTTC.

The rearrangement links TRBV7-9 to TRBJ1-6, with D hard to call. This CDR3 region has 12 residues. Per germline, CDR1 SEHNR and CDR2 FQNEAQ (reference sequence). The V end was cut by 4 bases, the J end by 9 bases, with 7 bases between. The CDR3: CASSYSGSPLHF. The DNA of the CDR3 is TGTGCCAGCAGCTACTCGGGTTCACCCCTCCACTTT.

The chain is built from TRBV4-1 and TRBJ2-3; no reliable D call. The CDR3 sequence is 15 residues long. V lost 4 bases and J lost 5, with 16 bases in between. Germline values: CDR1 MGHRA, CDR2 YSYEKL. The CDR3 region has the DNA TGCGCCAGCAGCCGCGCCGGTGTCCTAGGAGATACGCAGTATTTT. Protein: CASSRAGVLGDTQYF.

The CDR3 bases are TGCGCCAGCAGCCAAGCCGCTGTGCGGGGGTACACTGAAGCTTTCTTT. This encodes CASSQAAVRGYTEAFF. The V and J genes are TRBV4-1 and TRBJ1-1; D possibly corresponds to TRBD1 (5 bases). CDR1 and CDR2 (germline): MGHRA, YSYEKL. CDR3 size: 16 residues. Trimming shortened V by 1 base and J by 3 bases, and 15 bases separated the two germline ends.

This clone was detected only a few times. This chain connects TRBV30 to TRBJ2-1, with TRBD1 identical over 9 bases. Losses at the gene ends were 0 bases for V and 0 bases for J; bases not matched to a gene: 9. The CDR3 is 18 residues long. The germline V gene encodes CDR1 GTSNPN and CDR2 SVGIG (reference sequence). This CDR3 reads CAWSVRGQGWPSYNEQFF. CDR3 DNA sequence: TGTGCCTGGAGTGTACGAGGACAGGGGTGGCCCTCCTACAATGAGCAGTTCTTC.

This chain joins TRBV10-2 and TRBJ2-2; D is ambiguous. The CDR3 is made up of 12 amino acids. The V and J ends lost 4 bases and 7 bases respectively, with 7 bases between them. CDR1 and CDR2 from the germline V gene are WSHSY and SAAADI. The CDR3 sequence is CASSVHSGELFF. Written as DNA, the CDR3 is TGCGCCAGCAGTGTCCATAGCGGGGAGCTGTTTTTT.

Comment on this clone: Distinct nucleotide sequences in the sample also encode this CDR3. The rearrangement joins TRBV7-9 to TRBJ2-3; tentative D call: TRBD2 (7 bases). The germline gives CDR1 SEHNR, CDR2 FQNEAQ (reference sequence). The CDR3 spans 13 residues. V shed 7 bases and J shed 2 bases, with 10 bases lying between them. DNA for the CDR3: TGTGCCAGCAACGGGGGGCCCACAGATACGCAGTATTTT. This gives the protein CASNGGPTDTQYF. Full variable domain (missing parts from reference TRBV7-9 and TRBJ2-3): DTGVSQNPRHKITKRGQNVTFRCDPISEHNRLYWYRQTLGQGPEFLTYFQNEAQLEKSRLLSDRFSAERPKGSFSTLEIQRTEQGDSAMYLCASNGGPTDTQYFGPGTRLTVL.

This clone appeared a few times. J is TRBJ2-1 and V is TRBV28; 11 nucleotides align to TRBD2. CDR3 length: 18 amino acids. Germline assignment: CDR1 MDHEN and CDR2 SYDVKM. The J segment lost 8 bases and the V segment lost 7 bases, leaving 19 bases of the junction unmatched. The CDR3 is CASTPGSTTSGDQDEQFF. CDR3 bases: TGTGCCAGCACCCCGGGGTCGACGACTAGCGGGGATCAGGATGAGCAGTTCTTC.

This clone appeared a few times. J is TRBJ1-1 and V is TRBV7-6, with D possibly matching TRBD1 (6 bases). This CDR3 contains 15 residues. Germline CDR1 reads SGHVS; CDR2 reads FNYEAQ. V gave up 5 bases and J gave up 2 bases, with 15 bases separating them. Here the CDR3 reads CASSATGGANTEAFF. The CDR3, as DNA: TGTGCCAGCAGCGCGACAGGTGGGGCCAACACTGAAGCTTTCTTT.

This chain joins TRBV7-2 and TRBJ1-1, with unresolved D. Germline V gene lookup returns CDR1 SGHTA and CDR2 FQGNSA. V was pared by 4 bases and J by 5 bases, with 11 bases between. This CDR3 is built from 13 residues. The CDR3 reads CASSSPLGTEAFF. CDR3 coding DNA: TGTGCCAGCAGCTCTCCTCTAGGTACTGAAGCTTTCTTT. The variable domain in full, with the rest retrieved from reference TRBV7-2 and TRBJ1-1, is GAGVSQSPSNKVTEKGKDVELRCDPISGHTALYWYRQSLGQGLEFLIYFQGNSAPDKSGLPSDRFSAERTGGSVSTLTIQRTQQEDSAVYLCASSSPLGTEAFFGQGTRLTVV.

The chain uses TRBV11-2 and TRBJ2-7; 11 nucleotides align to TRBD2. Germline V CDR1 and CDR2: SGHAT, FQNNGV. Trimming at V came to 6 bases and at J to 12 bases, leaving 13 bases not matched to a gene. The length of the CDR3 is 14 residues. This CDR3 is CASSAGTSGSKRYF. The CDR3 nucleotides are TGTGCCAGCAGTGCCGGGACTAGCGGAAGCAAGCGGTACTTC.

This clone was detected a few times. V and J are TRBV4-1 and TRBJ2-5, with a weak D call TRBD2 (5 bases). Trimming removed 4 bases at V and 2 bases at J, with 14 bases between. Germline V CDR1 and CDR2: MGHRA, YSYEKL. The CDR3 extends over 15 amino acids. The CDR3 loop reads CASSPGLVDQETQYF. The CDR3 DNA reads TGCGCCAGCAGCCCAGGACTGGTCGATCAAGAGACCCAGTACTTC.

The CDR3 here is CASSFLVSGEQYF. CDR3 nucleotides: TGTGCCAGCAGCTTCTTGGTATCGGGAGAGCAGTACTTC. The chain is built from TRBV11-1 and TRBJ2-7; D perhaps matches TRBD2 (5 bases). Germline V CDR1 and CDR2: SGHAT, FQDESV (reference sequence). V shed 3 bases and J shed 7 bases, with 13 bases lying between them. The CDR3 consists of 13 residues.

The chain carries TRBV18 and TRBJ2-3; D possibly corresponds to TRBD2 (5 bases). The V gene's germline CDR1 is KGHSH and CDR2 LQKENI. The V and J ends lost 5 bases and 1 base respectively, with 13 bases between them. The CDR3 contains 15 residues. CDR3 coding DNA: TGTGCCAGCTCAGCGCGAACCGGGGGCACAGATACGCAGTATTTT. This encodes CASSARTGGTDTQYF.

The chain carries TRBV5-1 and TRBJ2-7; D is unclear. Trimming pared 4 bases from V and 2 bases from J, leaving 16 bases between. The CDR3 extends over 15 amino acids. Germline V gives CDR1 SGHRS, CDR2 YFSETQ. The DNA for the CDR3 is TGCGCCAGCAGCCATCCGGGTCGGGTCACCTACGAGCAGTACTTC. Residues: CASSHPGRVTYEQYF.

The CDR3 nucleotides are TGCGCCAGCAGCACGGGACCCCCGGGACAGGGCCTCAATGAGCAGTTCTTC. This sequence encodes CASSTGPPGQGLNEQFF. This sequence joins TRBV5-1 and TRBJ2-1; 9 nucleotides line up with TRBD1. The germline gives CDR1 SGHRS, CDR2 YFSETQ. There are 17 residues in the CDR3. Trimming at V came to 4 bases and at J to 6 bases, leaving 14 bases not matched to a gene. Full variable domain (outside the CDR3, taken from reference TRBV5-1 and TRBJ2-1): KAGVTQTPRYLIKTRGQQVTLSCSPISGHRSVSWYQQTPGQGLQFLFEYFSETQRNKGNFPGRFSGRQFSNSRSEMNVSTLELGDSALYLCASSTGPPGQGLNEQFFGPGTRLTVL.

The sample holds a few counts of this clone. The chain is built from TRBV7-9 and TRBJ2-5, with D hard to call. The V and J ends lost 3 bases and 4 bases respectively, with 9 bases between them. In germline, CDR1 is SEHNR, CDR2 FQNEAQ (reference sequence). This CDR3 contains 13 residues. CDR3 sequence (DNA): TGTGCCAGCAGCTTCGAACTACTAGAGACCCAGTACTTC. Translated: CASSFELLETQYF.

The rearrangement joins TRBV5-1 to TRBJ2-1; D remains ambiguous. CDR1 is SGHRS and CDR2 is YFSETQ in the germline V gene. V was pared by 2 bases and J by 8 bases, with 11 bases between. This CDR3 has 13 amino acids. In nucleotides, the CDR3 is TGCGCCAGCAGCTTATCTGAGTGGTATGAGCAGTTCTTC. Amino acids: CASSLSEWYEQFF.